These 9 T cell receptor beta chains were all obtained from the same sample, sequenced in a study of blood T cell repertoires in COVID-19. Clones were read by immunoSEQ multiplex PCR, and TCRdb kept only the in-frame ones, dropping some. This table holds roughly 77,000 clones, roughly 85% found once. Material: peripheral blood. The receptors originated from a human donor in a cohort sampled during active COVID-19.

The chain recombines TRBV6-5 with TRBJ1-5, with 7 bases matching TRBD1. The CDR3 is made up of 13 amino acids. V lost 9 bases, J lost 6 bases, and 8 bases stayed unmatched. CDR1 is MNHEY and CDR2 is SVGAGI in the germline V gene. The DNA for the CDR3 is TGTGCCAGTGGGGCAGGGGGAGGTCAGCCCCAGCATTTT. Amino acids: CASGAGGGQPQHF.

DNA for the CDR3: TGTGCCAGCAGTGTTTTAGCGTCCGGGGAGCTGTTTTTT. This codes for CASSVLASGELFF. V is TRBV2 and J is TRBJ2-2; a weak D match, TRBD2 (5 bases). The germline V gene has CDR1 SNHLY and CDR2 FYNNEI. The CDR3 extends over 13 amino acids. Trimming cost V 4 bases and J 6 bases, with 9 bases left between them.

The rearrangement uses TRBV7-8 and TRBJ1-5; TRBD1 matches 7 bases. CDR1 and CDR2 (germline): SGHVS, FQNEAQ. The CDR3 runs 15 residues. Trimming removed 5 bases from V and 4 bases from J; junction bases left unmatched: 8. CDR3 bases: TGTGCCAGCAGCATAACGCGGGACAGTAATCAGCCCCAGCATTTT. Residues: CASSITRDSNQPQHF.

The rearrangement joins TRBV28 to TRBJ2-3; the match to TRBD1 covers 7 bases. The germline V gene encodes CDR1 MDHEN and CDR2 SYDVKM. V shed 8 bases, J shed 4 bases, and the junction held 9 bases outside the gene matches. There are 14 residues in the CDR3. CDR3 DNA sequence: TGTGCCAGCGGTACAGGGGCTGGAGCAGATACGCAGTATTTT. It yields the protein CASGTGAGADTQYF.

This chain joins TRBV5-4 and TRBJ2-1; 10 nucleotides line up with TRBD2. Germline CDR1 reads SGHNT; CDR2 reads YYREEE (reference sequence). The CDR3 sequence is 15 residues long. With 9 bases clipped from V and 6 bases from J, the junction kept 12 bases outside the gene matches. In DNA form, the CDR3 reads TGTGCCACCTTCCCCGTGGCTAGCGGGAGCAATGAGCAGTTCTTC. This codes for CATFPVASGSNEQFF.

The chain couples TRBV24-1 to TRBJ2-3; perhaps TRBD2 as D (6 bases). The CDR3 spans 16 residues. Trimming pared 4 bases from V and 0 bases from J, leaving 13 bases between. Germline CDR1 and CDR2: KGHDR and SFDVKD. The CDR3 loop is CATSDKTSPSTDTQYF. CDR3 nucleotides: TGTGCCACCAGTGACAAAACTAGCCCTAGCACAGATACGCAGTATTTT.

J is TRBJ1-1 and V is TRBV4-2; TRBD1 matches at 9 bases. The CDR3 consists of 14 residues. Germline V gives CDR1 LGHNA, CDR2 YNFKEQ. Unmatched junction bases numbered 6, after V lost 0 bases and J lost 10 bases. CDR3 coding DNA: TGTGCCAGCAGCCAAGATGTAGCGGACAGGGGAGCTTTCTTT. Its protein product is CASSQDVADRGAFF.

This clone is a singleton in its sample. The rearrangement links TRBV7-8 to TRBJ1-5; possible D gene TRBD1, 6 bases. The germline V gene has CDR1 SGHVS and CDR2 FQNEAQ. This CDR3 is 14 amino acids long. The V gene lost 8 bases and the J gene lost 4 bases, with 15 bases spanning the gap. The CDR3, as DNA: TGTGCCAGCCGGACAGCCGAAGGGAATCAGCCCCAGCATTTT. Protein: CASRTAEGNQPQHF.

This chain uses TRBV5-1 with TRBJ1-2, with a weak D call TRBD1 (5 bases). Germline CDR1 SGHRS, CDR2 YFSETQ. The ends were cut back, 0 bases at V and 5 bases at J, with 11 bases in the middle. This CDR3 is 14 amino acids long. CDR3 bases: TGCGCCAGCAGCTTGGATGCAGGGAATTATGGCTACACCTTC. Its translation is CASSLDAGNYGYTF. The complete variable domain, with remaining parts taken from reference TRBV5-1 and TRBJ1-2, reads KAGVTQTPRYLIKTRGQQVTLSCSPISGHRSVSWYQQTPGQGLQFLFEYFSETQRNKGNFPGRFSGRQFSNSRSEMNVSTLELGDSALYLCASSLDAGNYGYTFGSGTRLTVV.